A selection of T cell receptor beta chains follows, all from one sample in a study of CD8+ T cells in alopecia areata. Generated by immunoSEQ multiplex PCR, the TCRdb table keeps only in-frame clones and is missing some. The table records about 140,000 clones, 55% of them present only once. The sample taken for sequencing was CD4+ T cells sorted from blood. The receptors come from a human donor in good health. Both conserved end residues are part of each CDR3. The D gene is left open where the match is weak. Only part of the rows carry a size: once, few, many, or a class if the clone is expanded.

V gene: TRBV7-8; D gene: TRBD2; clone size: few; J gene: TRBJ2-3; CDR3 protein: CASSPSGSEADTQYF; CDR3 DNA: TGTGCCAGCAGCCCTAGCGGGAGTGAGGCAGATACGCAGTATTTT
V gene: TRBV5-1; D gene: -; clone size: -; J gene: TRBJ2-5; CDR3 protein: CASSSTEAVETQYF; CDR3 DNA: TGCGCCAGCAGCTCCACAGAGGCGGTAGAGACCCAGTACTTC
V gene: TRBV15; D gene: -; clone size: -; J gene: TRBJ2-5; CDR3 protein: CATSRGVWGSQETQYF; CDR3 DNA: TGTGCCACCAGCAGAGGAGTTTGGGGCAGCCAAGAGACCCAGTACTTC
V gene: TRBV7-9; D gene: -; clone size: few; J gene: TRBJ2-5; CDR3 protein: CASSASETQYF; CDR3 DNA: TGTGCCAGCAGCGCCAGTGAGACCCAGTACTTC
V gene: TRBV30; D gene: -; clone size: -; J gene: TRBJ1-2; CDR3 protein: CAWIRAANYGYTF; CDR3 DNA: TGTGCCTGGATCCGCGCGGCTAACTATGGCTACACCTTC
V gene: TRBV6-5; D gene: TRBD1; clone size: few; J gene: TRBJ1-5; CDR3 protein: CASSGNNRGNQPQHF; CDR3 DNA: TGTGCCAGCAGTGGGAATAACAGGGGGAATCAGCCCCAGCATTTT
V gene: TRBV30; D gene: -; clone size: -; J gene: TRBJ1-1; CDR3 protein: CAWSRGENTEAFF; CDR3 DNA: TGTGCCTGGAGCCGGGGGGAGAACACTGAAGCTTTCTTT
V gene: TRBV5-1; D gene: TRBD1; clone size: -; J gene: TRBJ1-2; CDR3 protein: CASSLALPTGDGGYGYTF; CDR3 DNA: TGCGCCAGCAGCTTGGCCCTTCCGACAGGGGATGGCGGCTATGGCTACACCTTC
V gene: TRBV7-9; D gene: -; clone size: -; J gene: TRBJ2-5; CDR3 protein: CASSPQGSSKETQYF; CDR3 DNA: TGTGCCAGCAGCCCACAGGGATCTAGCAAAGAGACCCAGTACTTC
V gene: TRBV5-1; D gene: TRBD1; clone size: few; J gene: TRBJ1-2; CDR3 protein: CASSLDGQGYGYTF; CDR3 DNA: TGCGCCAGCAGCTTGGACGGACAGGGCTATGGCTACACCTTC
V gene: TRBV5-5; D gene: TRBD1; clone size: few; J gene: TRBJ1-2; CDR3 protein: CASSPGQGGYTF; CDR3 DNA: TGTGCCAGCAGCCCCGGACAGGGCGGCTACACCTTC
V gene: TRBV7-9; D gene: TRBD2; clone size: -; J gene: TRBJ2-7; CDR3 protein: CASSLGAGGIHEQYF; CDR3 DNA: TGTGCCAGCAGCTTAGGGGCGGGAGGGATCCACGAGCAGTACTTC
V gene: TRBV29-1; D gene: -; clone size: -; J gene: TRBJ2-3; CDR3 protein: CSVEEAPTWSTDTQYF; CDR3 DNA: TGCAGCGTTGAAGAAGCCCCGACCTGGAGCACAGATACGCAGTATTTT
V gene: TRBV29-1; D gene: -; clone size: -; J gene: TRBJ1-3; CDR3 protein: CSVVEASGGNTIYF; CDR3 DNA: TGCAGCGTTGTGGAGGCGTCGGGAGGAAACACCATATATTTT
V gene: TRBV5-6; D gene: -; clone size: -; J gene: TRBJ2-1; CDR3 protein: CASSRRGGNNEQFF; CDR3 DNA: TGTGCCAGCAGCCGGAGAGGGGGGAACAATGAGCAGTTCTTC
V gene: TRBV5-6; D gene: TRBD1; clone size: -; J gene: TRBJ1-2; CDR3 protein: CASSRDRAGYTF; CDR3 DNA: TGTGCCAGCAGCCGGGACAGGGCTGGCTACACCTTC
V gene: TRBV7-9; D gene: -; clone size: few; J gene: TRBJ2-6; CDR3 protein: CASSLQSSGANVLTF; CDR3 DNA: TGTGCCAGCAGCTTACAGTCCTCTGGGGCCAACGTCCTGACTTTC
V gene: TRBV14; D gene: TRBD1; clone size: -; J gene: TRBJ1-1; CDR3 protein: CASSRTGGGEAFF; CDR3 DNA: TGTGCCAGCAGCCGTACAGGGGGCGGTGAAGCTTTCTTT